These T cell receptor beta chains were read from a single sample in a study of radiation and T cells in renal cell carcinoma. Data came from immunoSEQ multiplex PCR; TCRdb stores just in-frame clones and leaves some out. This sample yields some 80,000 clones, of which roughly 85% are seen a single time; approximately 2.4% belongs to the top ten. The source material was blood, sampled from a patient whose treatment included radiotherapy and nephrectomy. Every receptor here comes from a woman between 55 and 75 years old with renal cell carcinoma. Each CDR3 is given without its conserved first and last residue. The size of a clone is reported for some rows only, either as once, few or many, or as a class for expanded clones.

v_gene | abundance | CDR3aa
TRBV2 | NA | ASALDGAYSYEQY
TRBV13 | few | ASSLGGTGIPGELF
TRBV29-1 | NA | SVVGGQETQY
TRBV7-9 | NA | ASSLGRTGDNQPQH
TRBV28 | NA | ASSFSPGQGNEKLF
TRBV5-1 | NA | ASSLEWATYEQY
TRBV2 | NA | ASSERQGSGTGELF
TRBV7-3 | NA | ARRTVMRPPWH
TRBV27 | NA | ASSSGTGNTGELF
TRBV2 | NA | ASSEGLGATGTQY
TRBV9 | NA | ASSVAQKETQY
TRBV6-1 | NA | ASNSGTLQETQY
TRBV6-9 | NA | ASSLDGYGYT
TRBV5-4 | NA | ASSRGGNQPQH
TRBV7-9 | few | ASQGQGKHEQY
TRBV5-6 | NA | ASSWELNTQY
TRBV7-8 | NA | ASSSEDSGRGTDTQY
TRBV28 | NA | ASGRTSPYEQY
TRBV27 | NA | ASSTRWRQGRSGPQH
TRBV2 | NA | ASSLGDRGPYEQY
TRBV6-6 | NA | ASSYNPGAGELF
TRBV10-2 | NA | ASSDPSGGLSSYNEQF
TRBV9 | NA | ASSSGQGAPANTGELF
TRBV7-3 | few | ASSLGQENTEAF
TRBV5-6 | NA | ASSLMGANTEAF
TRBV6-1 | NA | ASSESGYRITGELF
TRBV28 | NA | ASTHSGVVTEAF
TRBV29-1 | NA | SAFSEQRAF
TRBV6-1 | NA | ASRRTFEGDSPLH
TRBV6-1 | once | ASRQGATNEKLF
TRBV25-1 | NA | ASSDRVGSGRSYEQY
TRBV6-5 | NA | ASSGTSSSYNEQF
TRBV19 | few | ASVGSGYGYT
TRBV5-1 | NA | ASTERFNSPLH
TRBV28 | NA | ASISSYYGYT
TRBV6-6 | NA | ASSYGTHAYEQY
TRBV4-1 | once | ASSQDRRGAF
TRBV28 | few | AEGNSNQPQH
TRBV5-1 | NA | ASSLFTSGGTKNIQY
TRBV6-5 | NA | ASSRDTYEQY
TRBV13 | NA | ASAWSTSGIPLGYNEQF
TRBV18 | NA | ASSLSPGQGAFVGKNTEAF
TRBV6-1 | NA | ASSVSGSTEAF
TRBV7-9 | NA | ASSLGTQAYEQY
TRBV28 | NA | ASTLSAGSTDTQY
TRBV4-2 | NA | ASSQGGGLNYGYT
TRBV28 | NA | ASSLWGGTLAKNIQY
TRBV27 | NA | ASSLSEHYGYT
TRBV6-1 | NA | ATRQGTGTGELF
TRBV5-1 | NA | ASSDRGQTDTQY